This T cell receptor (beta chain) was documented in a study of T cells in Graves' hyperthyroidism and ophthalmopathy. Study context: Peripheral blood was acquired at first diagnosis, ahead of any therapy whatsoever.

Template material for amplifying TCR beta CDR3 regions consisted of RNA transcripts. Using the HTBI primer set, a first-round RT-PCR was run on the TCR CDR3. TCRdb recomputed calls from the multiplex PCR reads with MiXCR, one row per CDR3 protein. Seen here are around 700,000 distinct CDR3 sequences, about a third observed once, and the top ten hold more than 25%. The ends lost 6 bases at V and 3 bases at J; junction bases unmatched: 12. The CDR3 covers 16 residues. Germline V CDR1 and CDR2: LNHDA, SQIVND (reference sequence). Stability of Graves' hyperthyroidism was defined as absent ophthalmopathy progression within 18 months. Each diagnosis was grounded in clinical symptoms, serum thyroxine and TRAb, thyroid ultrasound, and orbital computed tomography.

The TCR sequence derives from a woman aged 40 to 49 with Graves' hyperthyroidism. The sequencing sample was made of blood. J is TRBJ1-2 and V is TRBV19, with 8 bases that match TRBD1. The CDR3 nucleotides are TGTGCCAGTAGAGACGTGGGGCAGGGGGCCGACTATGGCTACACCTTC. As protein: CASRDVGQGADYGYTF.